This TCR beta chain is drawn from a study of blood T cell repertoires in COVID-19. Looking at the study overall: From the United States, Italy and Spain came samples of acute and convalescent COVID-19.

The CDR3 spans 15 residues. Germline assignment: CDR1 SGHNT and CDR2 YYREEE (reference sequence). Trimming cost V 2 bases and J 5 bases; bases outside gene matches: 7. All enrollees were about 18 to 89 years old and from 20 to 25 US areas. Cohorts were based on clinical histories the participants reported. This clone occurred once. The data were produced by immunoSEQ multiplex PCR, yet TCRdb's version contains in-frame clones alone and is incomplete. The data contain fewer than 200,000 clones, roughly 82% of them singletons. The clonotype originates from a woman aged 55-70 years with acute COVID-19. The chain couples TRBV5-4 to TRBJ1-5; the match to TRBD1 covers 7 bases. The sequenced sample was PBMCs or T cells enriched from blood (not recorded which). CDR3 sequence: CASSFRQGLDQPQHF. Here the CDR3 DNA reads TGTGCCAGCAGCTTCCGACAGGGTTTAGATCAGCCCCAGCATTTT.